The 30 T cell receptor beta chains below were found in one sample sequenced in a study of regulatory T cells in long-lasting Graves disease. Combining iRepertoire HTBI primers with Arm-PCR of CDR3 regions, the authors built TCR beta libraries. TCRdb independently ran MiXCR on the multiplex PCR reads; one entry per CDR3 protein. The sample records 250,000 to 300,000 distinct CDR3 sequences, 18% being singletons. Described time point: newly diagnosed GD, antithyroid drugs for less than 3 months. PBMC RNA served as the TCR library source. This same sample was also part of a study on T cells in Graves' hyperthyroidism and ophthalmopathy.

Source: peripheral blood mononuclear cells (PBMCs), taken at new diagnosis, from a patient treated with antithyroid drugs. The receptors were gathered from a woman in her twenties or thirties with Graves disease.

In DNA form, the CDR3 reads TGTGCCAGCAGCTTAGGGGAAGGGCACTATGGCTACACCTTC. Translated, it gives CASSLGEGHYGYTF. The chain couples TRBV7-9 to TRBJ1-2; the D is unclear. V lost 1 base, J lost 3 bases, and 9 bases lay in between. Germline V gene data show CDR1 as SEHNR and CDR2 as FQNEAQ (reference sequence). The CDR3 runs 14 residues. The whole variable domain, remainder taken from reference TRBV7-9 and TRBJ1-2, is DTGVSQNPRHKITKRGQNVTFRCDPISEHNRLYWYRQTLGQGPEFLTYFQNEAQLEKSRLLSDRFSAERPKGSFSTLEIQRTEQGDSAMYLCASSLGEGHYGYTFGSGTRLTVV.

V and J are TRBV9 and TRBJ2-3; 8 bases agree with TRBD2. Germline CDR1 SGDLS, CDR2 YYNGEE. The CDR3 length is 15 residues. V lost 0 bases and J lost 6; bases outside the gene matches: 6. CDR3 nucleotide sequence: TGTGCCAGCAGCGTAGCGGGGGGGGTACCGGATACGCAGTATTTT. It encodes CASSVAGGVPDTQYF.

This clonotype was seen repeatedly, ten times or more. One junction end does not reproduce the germline sequence, and a read error may be involved. The chain carries TRBV28 and TRBJ2-7, with D hard to call. Germline CDR1 and CDR2: MDHEN and SYDVKM. The CDR3 contains 9 residues. The CDR3 nucleotides read TGTGCCAGCCGTTTCGAGCAGTACTTC. Its translation: CASRFEQYF.

This clonotype was recorded at least ten times. CDR3 amino acids: CASSPGEGYGYTF. The CDR3 bases are TGTGCCAGCAGCCCAGGGGAGGGCTATGGCTACACCTTC. The chain links TRBV7-2 to TRBJ1-2; D is perhaps TRBD1 (6 bases). Trimming took 5 bases from V and 4 from J, leaving 11 bases between them. The germline CDR1 and CDR2 sequences are SGHTA and FQGNSA. The CDR3 consists of 13 residues.

This clonotype was found many times. The J gene is TRBJ2-7, the V gene TRBV7-9; TRBD1 matches 7 bases. The J segment lost 5 bases and the V segment lost 5 bases, leaving 12 bases of the junction unmatched. The CDR3 is 15 residues long. Germline V gives CDR1 SEHNR, CDR2 FQNEAQ (reference sequence). The CDR3 DNA follows: TGTGCCAGCAGCGGTCCAGACAGGGCGCTCCACGAGCAGTACTTC. Its protein is CASSGPDRALHEQYF.

This clonotype has only one observation. A much larger clone sits a single nucleotide away, making a read error possible. CDR3 DNA: TGTGCCAGCGCAATACTGGGAGGTCCGTTTTGGAACGAGCAGTTCTTC. It yields the protein CASAILGGPFWNEQFF. V and J are TRBV27 and TRBJ2-1; D possibly corresponds to TRBD2 (6 bases). The CDR3 is made up of 16 amino acids. The V gene's germline CDR1 is MNHEY and CDR2 SMNVEV (reference sequence). V lost 8 bases to trimming and J lost 10 bases, with 27 bases between them.

This chain uses TRBV20-1 with TRBJ2-7; 9 bases are shared with TRBD2. V shed 5 bases, J shed 6 bases, and the junction held 8 bases outside the gene matches. There are 13 residues in the CDR3. Per germline, CDR1 DFQATT and CDR2 SNEGSKA (reference sequence). CDR3 in amino acids: CSALGGGEVEQYF. DNA of the CDR3: TGCAGTGCTTTGGGCGGGGGGGAGGTCGAGCAGTACTTC.

As concerns this clonotype: A much larger clone differs from this one at a single base, so this may be a read error. The chain is built from TRBV11-3 and TRBJ2-4; possibly TRBD1 for D (6 bases). Germline lookup yields CDR1 SGHNT and CDR2 YENEEA. The V and J ends lost 1 base and 13 bases respectively, with 20 bases between them. The CDR3 extends over 15 amino acids. The CDR3 sequence is CASSLGGGLRNEQYF. For the CDR3, the DNA is TGTGCCAGCAGCTTAGGAGGGGGTCTTAGGAATGAGCAGTACTTC.

This clonotype was recorded many times. The V gene is TRBV2, the J gene TRBJ1-6; D ambiguous. This CDR3 is built from 18 residues. Germline lookup yields CDR1 SNHLY and CDR2 FYNNEI. Trimming removed 8 bases at V and 0 bases at J, with 20 bases between. As DNA, the CDR3 is TGTGCCAGCCACCCGAGCGGGGATCCTAGCTCCTATAATTCACCCCTCCACTTT. Encoded protein: CASHPSGDPSSYNSPLHF.

This clonotype occurred many times. This rearrangement joins TRBV29-1 to TRBJ1-1; TRBD1 aligns across 8 bases. J was trimmed by 0 bases and V by 4 bases; bases with no gene match: 4. This CDR3 region has 14 residues. The germline gives CDR1 SQVTM, CDR2 ANQGSEA. The CDR3 region has the DNA TGCAGCGTTGTAGGACAGGGCCTGAACACTGAAGCTTTCTTT. Residues: CSVVGQGLNTEAFF.

This clonotype was seen many times. The CDR3 spells CSASLNTEAFF. The CDR3 nucleotides read TGCAGTGCTAGTCTAAACACTGAAGCTTTCTTT. The chain uses TRBV20-1 and TRBJ1-1; D uncertain. Germline CDR1 and CDR2: DFQATT and SNEGSKA (reference sequence). Trimming pared 3 bases from V and 2 bases from J, leaving 4 bases between. The CDR3 totals 11 residues.

Ten or more counts support this clonotype. The V and J genes are TRBV6-2 or TRBV6-3 and TRBJ2-5, with TRBD2 matching 13 bases. V shed 7 bases and J 5 bases; nucleotides not matched to a gene: 13. The CDR3 is 17 amino acids. Germline lookup yields CDR1 MNHEY and CDR2 SVGEGT. This chain's CDR3 is CASTHPGLAGAGETQYF. The DNA of the CDR3 is TGTGCCAGCACGCACCCCGGACTAGCGGGGGCCGGGGAGACCCAGTACTTC.

This clonotype was counted many times. At one boundary the junction diverges from the germline segment, which might be a read error. The chain's CDR3 is CACSLRSMNTEAFF. The CDR3 DNA sequence: TGTGCCTGCAGCCTTCGGAGCATGAACACTGAAGCTTTCTTT. The chain combines TRBV3-1 with TRBJ1-1, with D unclear. The germline V gene encodes CDR1 LGHDT and CDR2 YNNKEL (reference sequence). This CDR3 is built from 14 residues. Combining the CDR3 with reference TRBV3-1 and TRBJ1-1 gives the whole variable domain DTAVSQTPKYLVTQMGNDKSIKCEQNLGHDTMYWYKQDSKKFLKIMFSYNNKELIINETVPNRFSPKSPDKAHLNLHINSLELGDSAVYFCACSLRSMNTEAFFGQGTRLTVV.

The sample holds a few counts of this clonotype. The rearrangement uses TRBV6-1 and TRBJ2-6; no clear D gene. The CDR3 loop spans 15 amino acids. V gave up 2 bases and J gave up 4 bases, with 9 bases separating them. Germline assignment: CDR1 MNHNS and CDR2 SASEGT. The CDR3 DNA reads TGTGCCAGCAGTGAATTTAGGGCGGGGGCCAACGTCCTGACTTTC. Protein: CASSEFRAGANVLTF.

On this clonotype itself: A read error may be the cause here, since a much bigger clone is one base away. This chain joins TRBV6-2 or TRBV6-3 and TRBJ1-1, with D unclear. Germline V CDR1 and CDR2: MNHEY, SVGEGT. The CDR3 covers 13 residues. CDR3: CASTGRMNTEACF. The CDR3 nucleotides read TGTGCCAGCACTGGACGGATGAACACTGAAGCTTGCTTT.

This clonotype was detected many times. The chain uses TRBV5-5 and TRBJ2-7, with 7 bases that match TRBD1. Germline V gene data show CDR1 as SGHKS and CDR2 as YYEKEE (reference sequence). Trimming took 4 bases from V and 1 from J; bases not matched to a gene: 11. The CDR3 has 16 residues. Here the CDR3 DNA reads TGTGCCAGCAGCGATTTTACAGGGGATTTTTCCTACGAGCAGTACTTC. Translating it yields CASSDFTGDFSYEQYF.

This chain uses TRBV6-1 with TRBJ1-1, with TRBD1 identical over 8 bases. CDR1 and CDR2 from the germline V gene are MNHNS and SASEGT. V dropped 6 bases and J dropped 6; count of bases not matched to a gene: 6. CDR3 length: 13 residues. The CDR3 sequence is CASSRDRGAEAFF. The CDR3 region has the DNA TGTGCCAGCAGCCGCGACAGGGGTGCTGAAGCTTTCTTT.

This clonotype was counted only a few times. The CDR3 loop is CASSFGGMPEEKLFF. The DNA for the CDR3 is TGCGCCAGCAGCTTTGGGGGGATGCCCGAAGAAAAACTGTTTTTT. V is TRBV5-1 and J is TRBJ1-4; D might be TRBD1 (5 bases). Germline assignment: CDR1 SGHRS and CDR2 YFSETQ. The CDR3 is 15 amino acids. V lost 2 bases, J lost 8 bases, and 16 bases lay in between. The full variable domain, with the rest looked up from reference TRBV5-1 and TRBJ1-4, is KAGVTQTPRYLIKTRGQQVTLSCSPISGHRSVSWYQQTPGQGLQFLFEYFSETQRNKGNFPGRFSGRQFSNSRSEMNVSTLELGDSALYLCASSFGGMPEEKLFFGSGTQLSVL.

This clonotype has at least ten counts. The chain is built from TRBV20-1 and TRBJ2-3, with D hard to call. Germline CDR1 DFQATT, CDR2 SNEGSKA (reference sequence). V lost 6 bases and J 2 bases, leaving 9 bases between the germline ends. This CDR3 has 12 residues. CDR3 residues: CSADVNTDTQYF. DNA of the CDR3: TGCAGTGCCGACGTAAACACAGATACGCAGTATTTT.

This clonotype was counted at least ten times. The V call is TRBV12-3 or TRBV12-4, the J call TRBJ1-2; 7 nucleotides match TRBD1. This CDR3 comprises 14 residues. V shed 5 bases and J 7 bases; nucleotides not matched to a gene: 10. CDR3 nucleotide sequence: TGTGCCAGCAGTCCCCAGACAGGGAGGCCTGGCTACACCTTC. Translation gives CASSPQTGRPGYTF.

This clonotype was seen ten or more times. CDR3 sequence (DNA): TGCAGTGCCGGGACCCCGGGACAGGGGACCTATGGCTACACCTTC. This gives the protein CSAGTPGQGTYGYTF. The genes are TRBV20-1 and TRBJ1-2, with 10 positions matching TRBD1. Germline CDR1 reads DFQATT; CDR2 reads SNEGSKA (reference sequence). The V gene end was trimmed by 6 bases and the J gene end by 4 bases; junction bases not matched to a gene: 11. This CDR3 region has 15 residues.

This clonotype has a handful of counts. The rearrangement links TRBV29-1 to TRBJ1-2; unclear D gene. The CDR3 is made up of 13 amino acids. CDR1 SQVTM and CDR2 ANQGSEA come from the germline V gene. V was cut by 7 bases and J by 4 bases, with 16 bases left in between. Here the CDR3 DNA reads TGCAGCGCCTCCAGGACTGAGTCCTATGGCTACACCTTC. As protein: CSASRTESYGYTF.

The CDR3 coding sequence is TGCAGCGTACCGGGACAGGGGCCGGAGACCCAGTACTTC. As protein: CSVPGQGPETQYF. This sequence joins TRBV29-1 and TRBJ2-3, with 10 bases identical to TRBD1. Gene TRBJ2-5 matches the end of the DNA better, so the J call may be wrong. The CDR3 runs to 13 residues. Germline V CDR1 and CDR2: SQVTM, ANQGSEA.

The chain links TRBV20-1 to TRBJ2-3; 16 bases align to TRBD2. CDR1 is DFQATT and CDR2 is SNEGSKA in the germline V gene (reference sequence). The CDR3 sequence is 18 residues long. J gave up 3 bases and V 6 bases, and 12 bases lay outside the gene matches. The CDR3 DNA is TGCAGTGCCACTATCGCGGGGACTAGCGGGGGGGCGACAGATACGCAGTATTTT. Translation: CSATIAGTSGGATDTQYF.

This clonotype was counted many times. J is TRBJ2-3 and V is TRBV20-1; D perhaps matches TRBD2 (7 bases). The germline CDR1 and CDR2 sequences are DFQATT and SNEGSKA (reference sequence). This CDR3 has 16 residues. V lost 6 bases and J lost 4, with 23 bases in between. In nucleotides, the CDR3 is TGCAGTGCACTCCTGGGTGCGGGGGCGCTCCCAGATACGCAGTATTTT. Translation gives CSALLGAGALPDTQYF.

There are many counts of this clonotype. The germline gene is not matched at one end of the junction; a read error may be the cause. This rearrangement joins TRBV5-5 to TRBJ2-2; D gene unclear. In germline, CDR1 is SGHKS, CDR2 YYEKEE (reference sequence). This CDR3 is built from 14 residues. The CDR3 loop is CASSLAKFAGELFF. DNA for the CDR3: TGCGCCAGCAGCTTGGCCAAATTTGCCGGGGAGCTGTTTTTT.

This clonotype was recorded many times. This chain connects TRBV4-2 to TRBJ2-2, with D perhaps TRBD2 (6 bases). V was trimmed by 0 bases and J by 1 base, leaving 12 bases between them. CDR3 length: 17 amino acids. CDR1 LGHNA and CDR2 YNFKEQ come from the germline V gene. CDR3 loop: CASSQDVAGRNTGELFF. The CDR3 nucleotides read TGTGCCAGCAGCCAAGATGTTGCGGGGCGGAACACCGGGGAGCTGTTTTTT.

There are many counts of this clonotype. This sequence joins TRBV9 and TRBJ2-7; D unclear. The germline V gene has CDR1 SGDLS and CDR2 YYNGEE. V lost 0 bases and J 1 base, leaving 14 bases between the germline ends. The CDR3 has 16 amino acids. CDR3: CASSVAGLVPSYEQYF. Here the CDR3 DNA reads TGTGCCAGCAGCGTAGCGGGCCTTGTCCCGTCCTACGAGCAGTACTTC.

The V call is TRBV9, the J call TRBJ2-3; D is perhaps TRBD2 (6 bases). This CDR3 region has 15 residues. Germline V gene sequence: CDR1 SGDLS, CDR2 YYNGEE. V was trimmed by 0 bases and J by 1 base, leaving 9 bases between them. CDR3 protein: CASSVGGGGTDTQYF. DNA for the CDR3: TGTGCCAGCAGCGTAGGCGGCGGGGGCACAGATACGCAGTATTTT.

V gene TRBV5-1 combines with J gene TRBJ2-2; D ambiguous. Germline CDR1 reads SGHRS; CDR2 reads YFSETQ. This CDR3 region has 15 residues. Trimming took 1 base from V and 7 from J, leaving 14 bases between them. The CDR3 nucleotides read TGCGCCAGCAGCTTGTCTCACGGGTATGGCGGGGAGCTGTTTTTT. Translated: CASSLSHGYGGELFF.